This T cell receptor beta chain stems from a study of PD-1 blockade in classical Hodgkin lymphoma. Study summary: Nivolumab dosing for patients was 3 mg/kg, administered intravenously every 2 weeks. Study conclusions and caveats: Reports indicated that newly diagnosed patients had lower baseline TCR diversity than healthy donors did. A significant rise in TCR diversity by C4D1 was seen for CD4+ but not CD8+ cells.

Some clones are missing from TCRdb's copy, which holds only in-frame ones; the method was immunoSEQ multiplex PCR. The sample includes approximately 7,300 clones, about three quarters of them seen just once. Time point: cycle 4 day 1 (C4D1), after five to seven weeks of nivolumab. All trial patients relapsed after autologous stem cell transplantation. Thawed PBMCs underwent magnetic negative selection to obtain purified CD8+ T cells. Complete response, partial response or progressive disease made up the best responses. By share, this clone counts as medium-sized. Its target is not known. The receptor's source is a human donor with classical Hodgkin lymphoma. Material: CD8+ T cells from blood, obtained before the fourth cycle of nivolumab.

CDR3 coding DNA: TGTGCCAGCAGTTTAGTAAACGAGCAGTACTTC. Amino acids: CASSLVNEQYF. The V and J genes are TRBV28 and TRBJ2-7; no clear D. V lost 2 bases and J lost 5, with 4 bases in between. Germline CDR1 is MDHEN and CDR2 is SYDVKM. CDR3 length equals 11 residues.